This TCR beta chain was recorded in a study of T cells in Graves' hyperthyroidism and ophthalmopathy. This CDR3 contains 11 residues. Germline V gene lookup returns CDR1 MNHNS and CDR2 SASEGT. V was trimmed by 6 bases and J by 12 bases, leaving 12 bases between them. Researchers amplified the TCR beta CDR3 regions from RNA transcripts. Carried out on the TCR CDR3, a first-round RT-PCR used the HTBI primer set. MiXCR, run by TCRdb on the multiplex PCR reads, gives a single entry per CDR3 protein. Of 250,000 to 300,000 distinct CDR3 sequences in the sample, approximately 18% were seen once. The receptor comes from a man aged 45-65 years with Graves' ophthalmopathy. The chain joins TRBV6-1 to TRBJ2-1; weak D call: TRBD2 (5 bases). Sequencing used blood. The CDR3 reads CASSPGLPQFF. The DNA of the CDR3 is TGTGCCAGCAGCCCCGGACTCCCGCAGTTCTTC.